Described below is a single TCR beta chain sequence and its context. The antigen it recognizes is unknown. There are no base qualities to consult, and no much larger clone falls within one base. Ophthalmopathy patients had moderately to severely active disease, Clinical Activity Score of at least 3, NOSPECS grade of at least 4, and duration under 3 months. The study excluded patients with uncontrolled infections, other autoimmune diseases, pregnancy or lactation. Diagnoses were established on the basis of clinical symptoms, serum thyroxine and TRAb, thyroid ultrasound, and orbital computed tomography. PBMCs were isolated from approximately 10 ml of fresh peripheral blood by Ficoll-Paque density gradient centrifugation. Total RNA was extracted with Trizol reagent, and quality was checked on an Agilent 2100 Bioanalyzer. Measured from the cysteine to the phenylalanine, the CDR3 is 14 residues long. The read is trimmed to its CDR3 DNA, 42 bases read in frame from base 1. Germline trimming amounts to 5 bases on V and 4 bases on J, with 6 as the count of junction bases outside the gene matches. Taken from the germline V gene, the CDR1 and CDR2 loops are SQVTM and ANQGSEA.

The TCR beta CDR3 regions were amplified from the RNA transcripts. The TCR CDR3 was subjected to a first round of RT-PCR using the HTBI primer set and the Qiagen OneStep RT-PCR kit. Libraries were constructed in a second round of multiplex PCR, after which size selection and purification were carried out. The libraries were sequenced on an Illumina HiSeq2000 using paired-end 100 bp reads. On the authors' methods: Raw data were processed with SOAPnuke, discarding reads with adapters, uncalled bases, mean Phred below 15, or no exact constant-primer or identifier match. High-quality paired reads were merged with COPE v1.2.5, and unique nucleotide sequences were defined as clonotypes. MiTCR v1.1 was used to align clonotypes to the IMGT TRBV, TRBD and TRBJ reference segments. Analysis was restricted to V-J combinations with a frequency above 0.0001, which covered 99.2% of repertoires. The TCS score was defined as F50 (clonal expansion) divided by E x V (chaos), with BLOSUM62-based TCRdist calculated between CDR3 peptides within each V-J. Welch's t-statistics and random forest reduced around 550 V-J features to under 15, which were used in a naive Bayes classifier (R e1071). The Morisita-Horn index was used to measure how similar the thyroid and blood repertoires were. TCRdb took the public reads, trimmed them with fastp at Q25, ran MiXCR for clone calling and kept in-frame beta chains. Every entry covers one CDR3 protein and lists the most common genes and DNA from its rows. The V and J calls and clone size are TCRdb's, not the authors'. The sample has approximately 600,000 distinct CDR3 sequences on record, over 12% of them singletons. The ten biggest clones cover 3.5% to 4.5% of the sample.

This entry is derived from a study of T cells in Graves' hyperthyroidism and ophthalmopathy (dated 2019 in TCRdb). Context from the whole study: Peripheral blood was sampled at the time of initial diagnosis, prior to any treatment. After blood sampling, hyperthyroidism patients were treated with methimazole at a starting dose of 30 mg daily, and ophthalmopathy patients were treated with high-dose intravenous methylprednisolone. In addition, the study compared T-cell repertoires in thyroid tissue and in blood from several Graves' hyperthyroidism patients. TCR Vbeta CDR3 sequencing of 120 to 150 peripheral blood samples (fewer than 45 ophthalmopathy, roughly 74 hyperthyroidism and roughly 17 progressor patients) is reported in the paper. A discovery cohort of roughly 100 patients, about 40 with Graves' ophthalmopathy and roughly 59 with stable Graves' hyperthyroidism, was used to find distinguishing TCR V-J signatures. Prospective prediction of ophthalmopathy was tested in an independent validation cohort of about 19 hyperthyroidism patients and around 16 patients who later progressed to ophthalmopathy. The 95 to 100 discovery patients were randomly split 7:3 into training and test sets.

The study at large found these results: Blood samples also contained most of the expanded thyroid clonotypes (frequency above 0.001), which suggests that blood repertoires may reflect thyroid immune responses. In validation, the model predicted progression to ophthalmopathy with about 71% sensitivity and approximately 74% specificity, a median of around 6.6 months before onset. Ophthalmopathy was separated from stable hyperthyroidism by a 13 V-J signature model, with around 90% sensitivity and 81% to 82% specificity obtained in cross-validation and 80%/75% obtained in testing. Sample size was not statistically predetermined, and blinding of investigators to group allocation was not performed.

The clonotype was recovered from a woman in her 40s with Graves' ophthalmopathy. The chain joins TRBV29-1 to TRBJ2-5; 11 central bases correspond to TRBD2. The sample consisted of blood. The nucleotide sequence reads TGCAGCGTTTCCCAAACTAGCGGGAGAGAGACCCAGTACTTC. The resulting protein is CSVSQTSGRETQYF. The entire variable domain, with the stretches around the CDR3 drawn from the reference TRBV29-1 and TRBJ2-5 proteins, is SAVISQKPSRDICQRGTSLTIQCQVDSQVTMMFWYRQQPGQSLTLIATANQGSEATYESGFVIDKFPISRPNLTFSTLTVSNMSPEDSSIYLCSVSQTSGRETQYFGPGTRLLVL.